One and the same sample provided the 9 T cell receptor beta chains below, sequenced in a study of somatic mutations in cytotoxic T cells in rheumatoid arthritis. Repertoires were generated with immunoSEQ multiplex PCR, while TCRdb's copy carries only in-frame clones and drops some. This table has about 10,000 clones, 70% to 90% appearing once. Specimen: CD8+ T cells sorted from blood. Source of these receptors: an adult with rheumatoid arthritis.

J is TRBJ2-1 and V is TRBV10-2; 8 bases are shared with TRBD1. CDR1 and CDR2 from the germline V gene are WSHSY and SAAADI. The CDR3 is 16 residues long. J was trimmed by 6 bases and V by 1 base; bases with no gene match: 8. CDR3 DNA: TGCGCCAGCAGTGAGTATATGACAGGGGCTGTCAATGAGCAGTTCTTC. Encoded protein: CASSEYMTGAVNEQFF.

This chain joins TRBV4-1 and TRBJ2-6; 11 bases fit TRBD1. V was clipped by 1 base and J by 1 base; unmatched bases: 3. The CDR3 sequence is 18 residues long. CDR1 and CDR2 (germline): MGHRA, YSYEKL. CDR3 coding DNA: TGCGCCAGCAGCCAAGGGACAGGGGGCGCGTCTGGGGCCAACGTCCTGACTTTC. Protein sequence: CASSQGTGGASGANVLTF.

This chain joins TRBV11-2 and TRBJ2-3, with D uncertain. Germline values: CDR1 SGHAT, CDR2 FQNNGV. This CDR3 contains 12 residues. The ends were cut back, 4 bases at V and 11 bases at J, with 13 bases in the middle. In DNA, the CDR3 is TGTGCCAGCAGCTCAATGATGCCCGAGCAGTATTTT. Amino acids: CASSSMMPEQYF.

This clone was seen more than once but under ten times. V is TRBV30 and J is TRBJ2-7; D might be TRBD2 (5 bases). This CDR3 is 13 amino acids long. V was shortened by 0 bases and J by 0 bases, with 6 bases between the two germline ends. Germline-derived CDR1 and CDR2 are GTSNPN and SVGIG (reference sequence). The DNA for the CDR3 is TGTGCCTGGAGTGTCGGGATCTCCTACGAGCAGTACTTC. Encoded protein: CAWSVGISYEQYF.

The chain joins TRBV7-9 to TRBJ1-2; D ambiguous. The V end was cut by 1 base, the J end by 4 bases, with 4 bases between. The CDR3 has 12 amino acids. Germline V gene lookup returns CDR1 SEHNR and CDR2 FQNEAQ (reference sequence). CDR3 amino acids: CASSLGRYGYTF. The CDR3 DNA follows: TGTGCCAGCAGCTTAGGTCGCTATGGCTACACCTTC.

The rearrangement links TRBV7-2 to TRBJ2-3; 11 nucleotides align to TRBD2. Trimming removed 4 bases from V and 4 bases from J; junction bases left unmatched: 4. CDR3 length: 15 residues. The germline gives CDR1 SGHTA, CDR2 FQGNSA. The CDR3 sequence is CASSYSGGAPDTQYF. DNA for the CDR3: TGTGCCAGCAGCTATAGCGGGGGGGCCCCAGATACGCAGTATTTT. Complete variable domain (other parts from reference TRBV7-2 and TRBJ2-3): GAGVSQSPSNKVTEKGKDVELRCDPISGHTALYWYRQSLGQGLEFLIYFQGNSAPDKSGLPSDRFSAERTGGSVSTLTIQRTQQEDSAVYLCASSYSGGAPDTQYFGPGTRLTVL.

This clone was seen just once. The chain uses TRBV7-9 and TRBJ2-1; no firm D call. This CDR3 contains 13 residues. Germline V gene lookup returns CDR1 SEHNR and CDR2 FQNEAQ (reference sequence). V lost 1 base, J lost 14 bases, and 15 bases lay in between. The CDR3 is CASSLGTSLDKFF. The CDR3 DNA follows: TGTGCCAGCAGCTTAGGCACCTCCCTCGACAAGTTCTTC.

The chain recombines TRBV27 with TRBJ1-1, with D unclear. Looked up from germline, CDR1 is MNHEY and CDR2 is SMNVEV (reference sequence). This CDR3 region has 17 residues. Trimming stripped 1 base from V and 2 bases from J, with 17 bases between. CDR3 protein: CASSLYGSGLGNTEAFF. The CDR3 DNA is TGTGCCAGCAGTTTATACGGGTCCGGGTTAGGAAACACTGAAGCTTTCTTT.

The chain uses TRBV9 and TRBJ1-1; TRBD1 is a possible D gene (6 bases). The CDR3 consists of 15 residues. The V end was cut by 4 bases, the J end by 4 bases, with 17 bases between. Germline lookup yields CDR1 SGDLS and CDR2 YYNGEE. The CDR3 protein is CASSPRTVLGTEAFF. The CDR3 DNA sequence: TGTGCCAGCAGCCCCAGGACAGTTTTGGGCACTGAAGCTTTCTTT.